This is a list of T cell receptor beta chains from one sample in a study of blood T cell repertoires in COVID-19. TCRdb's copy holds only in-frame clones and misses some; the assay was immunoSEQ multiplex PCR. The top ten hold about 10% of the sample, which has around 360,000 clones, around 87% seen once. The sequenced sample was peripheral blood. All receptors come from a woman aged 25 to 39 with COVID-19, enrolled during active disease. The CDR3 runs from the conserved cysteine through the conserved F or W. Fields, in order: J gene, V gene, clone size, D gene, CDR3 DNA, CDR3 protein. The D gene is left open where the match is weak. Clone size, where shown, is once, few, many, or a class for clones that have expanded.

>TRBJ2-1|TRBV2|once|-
TGTGCCAGCAGTCTCTATGGGGGGTTATCCTACAATGAGCAGTTCTTC
CASSLYGGLSYNEQFF
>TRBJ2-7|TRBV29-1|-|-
TGCAGCGTGATGGGGGCGGAGGCAGGCGAGCAGTACTTC
CSVMGAEAGEQYF
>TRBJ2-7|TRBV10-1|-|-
TGCGCCAGCAGTGATTCGAAGGGGCCGTACGAGCAGTACTTC
CASSDSKGPYEQYF
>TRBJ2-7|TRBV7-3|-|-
TGTGCCAGCAGCCTCTACGCCTCCTACGAGCAGTACTTC
CASSLYASYEQYF
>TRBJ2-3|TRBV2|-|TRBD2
TGTGCCAGCAGGAGAGCTAGCGGGAGGGCAGATACGCAGTATTTT
CASRRASGRADTQYF
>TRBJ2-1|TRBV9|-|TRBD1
TGTGCCAGCAGCGTAGGGGACAGTCACAATGAGCAGTTCTTC
CASSVGDSHNEQFF
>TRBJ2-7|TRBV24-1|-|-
TGTGCCACCAGTGATCACAGGGACATTTCCTACGAGCAGTACTTC
CATSDHRDISYEQYF
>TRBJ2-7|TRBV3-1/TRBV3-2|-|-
TGTGCCAGCAGCCTAACACCGAGGACAGCGAACGAGCAGTACTTC
CASSLTPRTANEQYF
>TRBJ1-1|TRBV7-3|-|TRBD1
TGTGCCAGCAGACGGGACAGATTGAACACTGAAGCTTTCTTT
CASRRDRLNTEAFF
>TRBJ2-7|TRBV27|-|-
TGTGCCAGCAGTTCGACAGCGAGCTACGAGCAGTACTTC
CASSSTASYEQYF
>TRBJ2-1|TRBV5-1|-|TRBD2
TGCGCCAGCAGCTTGGGGGCTAGCGGGAGTCACAATGAGCAGTTCTTC
CASSLGASGSHNEQFF
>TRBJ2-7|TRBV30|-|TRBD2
TGTGCCTGGGAGCCGGGACTAGCGGGGTACGAGCAGTACTTC
CAWEPGLAGYEQYF
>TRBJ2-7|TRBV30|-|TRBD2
TGTGCCTGGACCCACCCCCCTACTAGCGGGAGGGTCTACGAGCAGTACTTC
CAWTHPPTSGRVYEQYF
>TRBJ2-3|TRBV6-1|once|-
TGTGCCAGCAGTGAACCCCTCCAGGCCAGCACAGATACGCAGTATTTT
CASSEPLQASTDTQYF
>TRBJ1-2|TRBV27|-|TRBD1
TGTGCCAGCAGCCCGGACAGGCTGCCAAACTATGGCTACACCTTC
CASSPDRLPNYGYTF
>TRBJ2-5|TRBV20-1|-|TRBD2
TGCAGAGTAGCGGGAGATGAGACCCAGTACTTC
CRVAGDETQYF
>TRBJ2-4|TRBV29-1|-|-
TGCAGCGTTGTGCAGGGGGCCAAAAACATTCAGTACTTC
CSVVQGAKNIQYF
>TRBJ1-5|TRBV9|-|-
TGTGCCAGCAGCGTAGGGGGGCCCAATCAGCCCCAGCATTTT
CASSVGGPNQPQHF
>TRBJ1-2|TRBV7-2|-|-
TGTGCCAGCAGCATCGAGACACGATCCTACGGCTACACCTTC
CASSIETRSYGYTF
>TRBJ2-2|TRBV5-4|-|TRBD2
TGTGCCAGCAGCCCCCGGACTAGCGCAAACACCGGGGAGCTGTTTTTT
CASSPRTSANTGELFF
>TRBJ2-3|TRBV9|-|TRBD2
TGTGCCAGCAGCGTAGAGGGCGGGGGGAGCACAGATACGCAGTATTTT
CASSVEGGGSTDTQYF
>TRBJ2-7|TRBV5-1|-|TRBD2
TGCGCCAGCAGCTGGGGAGCGGGAGAGGGAGTCTACGAGCAGTACTTC
CASSWGAGEGVYEQYF
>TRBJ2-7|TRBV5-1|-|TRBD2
TGCGCCAGCAGCTTGGAGGTAGCGGGAGTTTCCTACGAGCAGTACTTC
CASSLEVAGVSYEQYF
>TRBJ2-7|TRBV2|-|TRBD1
TGTGCCAGCAGTGGGCAGGGGGCGAGGGAGCAGTACTTC
CASSGQGAREQYF
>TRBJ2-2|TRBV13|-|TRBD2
TGTGCCAGCAGCCCCGGACTAGCGGGAGCTCGCGCCGGGGAGCTGTTTTTT
CASSPGLAGARAGELFF
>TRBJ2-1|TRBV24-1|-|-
TGTGCCACCAGTGACCCGACTTATTCGGGTGCCACCCAGCTCTTC
CATSDPTYSGATQLF
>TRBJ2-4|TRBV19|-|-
TGTGCCAGCCGATCCTTAGCGTCAGCCAAAAACATTCAGTACTTC
CASRSLASAKNIQYF
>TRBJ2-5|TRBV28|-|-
TGTGCCAGCAGTTTATGGGGCGGGCAGGAGACCCAGTACTTC
CASSLWGGQETQYF
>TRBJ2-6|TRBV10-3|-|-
TGTGCCACCAGTGAAGGGGCGGGAGGGGCCAACGTCCTGACTTTC
CATSEGAGGANVLTF